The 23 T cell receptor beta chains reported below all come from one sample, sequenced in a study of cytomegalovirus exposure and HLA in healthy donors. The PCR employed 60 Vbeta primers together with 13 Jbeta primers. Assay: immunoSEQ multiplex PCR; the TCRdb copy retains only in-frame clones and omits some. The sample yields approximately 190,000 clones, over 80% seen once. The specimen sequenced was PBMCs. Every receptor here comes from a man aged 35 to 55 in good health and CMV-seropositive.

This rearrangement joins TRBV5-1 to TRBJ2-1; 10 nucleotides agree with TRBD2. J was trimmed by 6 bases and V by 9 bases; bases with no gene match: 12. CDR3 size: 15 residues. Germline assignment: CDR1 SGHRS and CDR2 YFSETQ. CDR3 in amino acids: CATTESGGAFNEQFF. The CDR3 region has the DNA TGCGCCACCACAGAAAGCGGGGGGGCCTTCAATGAGCAGTTCTTC.

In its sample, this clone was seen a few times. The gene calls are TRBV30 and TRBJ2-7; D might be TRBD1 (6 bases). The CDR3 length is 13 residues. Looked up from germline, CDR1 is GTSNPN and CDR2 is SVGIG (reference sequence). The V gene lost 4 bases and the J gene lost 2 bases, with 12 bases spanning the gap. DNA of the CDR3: TGTGCCTGGACCCGGGACAACGCCTACGAGCAGTACTTC. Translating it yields CAWTRDNAYEQYF. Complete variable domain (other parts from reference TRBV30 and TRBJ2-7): SQTIHQWPATLVQPVGSPLSLECTVEGTSNPNLYWYRQAAGRGLQLLFYSVGIGQISSEVPQNLSASRPQDRQFILSSKKLLLSDSGFYLCAWTRDNAYEQYFGPGTRLTVT.

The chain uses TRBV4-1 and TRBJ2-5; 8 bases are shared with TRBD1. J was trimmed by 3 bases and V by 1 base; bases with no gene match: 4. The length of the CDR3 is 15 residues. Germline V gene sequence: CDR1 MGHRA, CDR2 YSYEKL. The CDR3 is CASSQGWTGKETQYF. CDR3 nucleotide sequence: TGCGCCAGCAGCCAAGGGTGGACAGGGAAAGAGACCCAGTACTTC.

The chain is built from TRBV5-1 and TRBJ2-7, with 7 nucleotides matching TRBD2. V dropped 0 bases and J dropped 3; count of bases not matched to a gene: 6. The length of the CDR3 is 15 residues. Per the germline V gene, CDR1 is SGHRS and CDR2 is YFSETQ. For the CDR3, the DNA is TGCGCCAGCAGCTTGGGGTGGGGGGGGGACTACGAGCAGTACTTC. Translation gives CASSLGWGGDYEQYF.

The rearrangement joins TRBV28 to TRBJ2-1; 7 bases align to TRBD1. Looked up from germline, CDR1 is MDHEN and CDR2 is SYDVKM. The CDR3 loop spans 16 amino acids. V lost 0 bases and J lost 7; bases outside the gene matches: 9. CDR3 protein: CASSLWDPGQVNEQFF. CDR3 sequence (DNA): TGTGCCAGCAGTTTATGGGACCCCGGACAGGTTAATGAGCAGTTCTTC. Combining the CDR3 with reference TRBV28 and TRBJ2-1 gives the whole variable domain DVKVTQSSRYLVKRTGEKVFLECVQDMDHENMFWYRQDPGLGLRLIYFSYDVKMKEKGDIPEGYSVSREKKERFSLILESASTNQTSMYLCASSLWDPGQVNEQFFGPGTRLTVL.

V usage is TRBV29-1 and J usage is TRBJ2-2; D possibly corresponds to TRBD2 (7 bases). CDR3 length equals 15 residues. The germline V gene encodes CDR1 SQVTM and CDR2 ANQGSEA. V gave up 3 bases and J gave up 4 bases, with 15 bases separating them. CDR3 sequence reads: CSVERRGRSTGELFF. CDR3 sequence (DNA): TGCAGCGTTGAGAGGCGGGGGCGAAGCACCGGGGAGCTGTTTTTT.

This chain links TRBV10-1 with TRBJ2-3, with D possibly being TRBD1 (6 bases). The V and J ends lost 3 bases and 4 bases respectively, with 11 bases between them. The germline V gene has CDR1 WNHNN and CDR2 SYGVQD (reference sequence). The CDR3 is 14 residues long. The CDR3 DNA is TGCGCCAGCAGTGAATACAGGGCAGCAGATACGCAGTATTTT. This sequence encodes CASSEYRAADTQYF.

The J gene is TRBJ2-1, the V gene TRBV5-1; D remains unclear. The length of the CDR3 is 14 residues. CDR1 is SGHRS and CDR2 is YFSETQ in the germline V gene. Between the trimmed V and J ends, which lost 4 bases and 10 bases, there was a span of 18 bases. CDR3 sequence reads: CASSLGPSETEQFF. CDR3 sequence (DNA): TGCGCCAGCAGCCTGGGTCCCAGCGAGACCGAGCAGTTCTTC. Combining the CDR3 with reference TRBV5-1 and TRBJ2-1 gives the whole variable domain KAGVTQTPRYLIKTRGQQVTLSCSPISGHRSVSWYQQTPGQGLQFLFEYFSETQRNKGNFPGRFSGRQFSNSRSEMNVSTLELGDSALYLCASSLGPSETEQFFGPGTRLTVL.

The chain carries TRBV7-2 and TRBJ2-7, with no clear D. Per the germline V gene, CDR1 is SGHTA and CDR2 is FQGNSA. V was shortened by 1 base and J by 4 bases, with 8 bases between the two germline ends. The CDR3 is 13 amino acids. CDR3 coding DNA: TGTGCCAGCAGCTTAGTTGGCCAGTACGAGCAGTACTTC. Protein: CASSLVGQYEQYF. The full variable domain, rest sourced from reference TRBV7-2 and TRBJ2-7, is GAGVSQSPSNKVTEKGKDVELRCDPISGHTALYWYRQSLGQGLEFLIYFQGNSAPDKSGLPSDRFSAERTGGSVSTLTIQRTQQEDSAVYLCASSLVGQYEQYFGPGTRLTVT.

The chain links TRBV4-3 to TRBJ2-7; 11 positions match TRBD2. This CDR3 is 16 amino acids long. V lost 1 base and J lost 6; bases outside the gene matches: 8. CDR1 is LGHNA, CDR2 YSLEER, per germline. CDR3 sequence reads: CASSQARLAGSSEQYF. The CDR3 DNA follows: TGCGCCAGCAGCCAAGCCCGACTAGCGGGGTCCAGCGAGCAGTACTTC.

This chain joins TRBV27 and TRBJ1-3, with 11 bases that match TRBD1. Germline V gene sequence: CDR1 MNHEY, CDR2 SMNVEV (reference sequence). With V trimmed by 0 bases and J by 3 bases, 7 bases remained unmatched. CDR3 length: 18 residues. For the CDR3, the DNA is TGTGCCAGCAGTTTATCTCGGGGGGACAGGGGGAGTGGAAACACCATATATTTT. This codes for CASSLSRGDRGSGNTIYF.

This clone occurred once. CDR3 nucleotide sequence: TGTGCCAGCAGCTTAAGAAGCCACCCTGGGAACACTGAAGCTTTCTTT. Amino acids: CASSLRSHPGNTEAFF. The rearrangement uses TRBV7-3 and TRBJ1-1; D is unclear. The CDR3 consists of 16 residues. The V end lost 1 base, the J end lost 1 base, and 13 bases lay between the germline ends. CDR1 and CDR2 from the germline V gene are SGHTA and FQGTGA.

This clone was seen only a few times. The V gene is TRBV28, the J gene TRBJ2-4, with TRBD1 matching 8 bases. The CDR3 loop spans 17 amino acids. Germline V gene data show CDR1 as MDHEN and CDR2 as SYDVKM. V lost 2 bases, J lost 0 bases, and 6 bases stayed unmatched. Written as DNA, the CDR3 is TGTGCCAGCAGTTTACTTCGGACAGGGATAGCCAAAAACATTCAGTACTTC. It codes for CASSLLRTGIAKNIQYF. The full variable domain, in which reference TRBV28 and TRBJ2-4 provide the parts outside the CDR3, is DVKVTQSSRYLVKRTGEKVFLECVQDMDHENMFWYRQDPGLGLRLIYFSYDVKMKEKGDIPEGYSVSREKKERFSLILESASTNQTSMYLCASSLLRTGIAKNIQYFGAGTRLSVL.

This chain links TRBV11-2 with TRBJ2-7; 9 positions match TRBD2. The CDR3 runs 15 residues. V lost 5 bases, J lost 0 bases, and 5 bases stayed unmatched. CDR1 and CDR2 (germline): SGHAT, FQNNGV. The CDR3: CASSPPGLASYEQYF. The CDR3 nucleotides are TGTGCCAGCAGCCCTCCGGGACTAGCCTCCTACGAGCAGTACTTC.

The CDR3 loop reads CASSSTGQGGYGYTF. The CDR3 DNA follows: TGTGCCAGCAGTTCTACGGGACAGGGGGGCTATGGCTACACCTTC. The V gene is TRBV6-5, the J gene TRBJ1-2; 11 nucleotides match TRBD1. Germline CDR1 MNHEY, CDR2 SVGAGI. V lost 4 bases to trimming and J lost 4 bases; unmatched junction nucleotides: 5. The CDR3 runs 15 residues.

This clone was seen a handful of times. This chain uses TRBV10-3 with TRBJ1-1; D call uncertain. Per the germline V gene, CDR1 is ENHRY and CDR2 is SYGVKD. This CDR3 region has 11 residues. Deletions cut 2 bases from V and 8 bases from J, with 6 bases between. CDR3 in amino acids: CAISEGQEAFF. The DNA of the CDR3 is TGTGCCATCAGTGAGGGGCAGGAAGCTTTCTTT.

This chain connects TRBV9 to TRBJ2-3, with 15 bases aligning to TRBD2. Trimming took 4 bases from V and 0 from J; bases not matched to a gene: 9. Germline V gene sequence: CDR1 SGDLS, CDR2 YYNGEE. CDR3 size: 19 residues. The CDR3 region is CASSTWTSGGGSSTDTQYF. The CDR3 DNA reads TGTGCCAGCAGCACATGGACTAGCGGGGGGGGATCTAGCACAGATACGCAGTATTTT.

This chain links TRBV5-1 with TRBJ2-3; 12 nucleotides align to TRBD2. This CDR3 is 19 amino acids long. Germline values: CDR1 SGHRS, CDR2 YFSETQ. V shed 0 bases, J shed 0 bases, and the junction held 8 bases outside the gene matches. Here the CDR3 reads CASSLDAGLAGGSTDTQYF. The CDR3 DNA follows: TGCGCCAGCAGCTTGGACGCGGGACTAGCGGGCGGGAGCACAGATACGCAGTATTTT.

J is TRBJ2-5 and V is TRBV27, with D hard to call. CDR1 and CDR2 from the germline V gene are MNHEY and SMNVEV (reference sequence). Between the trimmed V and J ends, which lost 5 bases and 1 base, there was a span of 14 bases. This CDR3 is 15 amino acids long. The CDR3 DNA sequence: TGTGCCAGCAGTCCCTCCCCTCCTATCCAAGAGACCCAGTACTTC. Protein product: CASSPSPPIQETQYF.

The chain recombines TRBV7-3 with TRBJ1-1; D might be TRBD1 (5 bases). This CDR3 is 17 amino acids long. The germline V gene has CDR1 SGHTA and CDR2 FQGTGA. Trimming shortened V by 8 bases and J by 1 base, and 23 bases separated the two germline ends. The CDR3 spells CASGSRGPGRGNTEAFF. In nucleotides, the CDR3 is TGTGCCAGCGGGTCTCGGGGACCGGGGAGGGGGAACACTGAAGCTTTCTTT.

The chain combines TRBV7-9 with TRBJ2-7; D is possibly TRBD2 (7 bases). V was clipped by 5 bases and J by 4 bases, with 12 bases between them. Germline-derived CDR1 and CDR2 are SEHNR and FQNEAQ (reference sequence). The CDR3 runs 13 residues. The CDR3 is CASSPGGRYEQYF. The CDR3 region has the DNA TGTGCCAGCAGCCCCGGGGGGCGGTACGAGCAGTACTTC.

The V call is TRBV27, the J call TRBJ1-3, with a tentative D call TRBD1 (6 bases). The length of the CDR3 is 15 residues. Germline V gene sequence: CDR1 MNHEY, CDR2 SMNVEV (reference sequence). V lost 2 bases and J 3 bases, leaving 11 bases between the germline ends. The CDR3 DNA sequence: TGTGCCAGCAGTTTAGGGGGGGCGGTTGGAAACACCATATATTTT. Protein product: CASSLGGAVGNTIYF.

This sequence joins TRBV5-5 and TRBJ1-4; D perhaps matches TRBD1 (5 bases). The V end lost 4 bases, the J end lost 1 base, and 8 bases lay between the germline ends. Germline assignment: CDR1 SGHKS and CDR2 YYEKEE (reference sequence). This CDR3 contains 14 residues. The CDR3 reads CASSKGVTNEKLFF. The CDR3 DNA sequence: TGTGCCAGCAGCAAAGGGGTAACTAATGAAAAACTGTTTTTT.